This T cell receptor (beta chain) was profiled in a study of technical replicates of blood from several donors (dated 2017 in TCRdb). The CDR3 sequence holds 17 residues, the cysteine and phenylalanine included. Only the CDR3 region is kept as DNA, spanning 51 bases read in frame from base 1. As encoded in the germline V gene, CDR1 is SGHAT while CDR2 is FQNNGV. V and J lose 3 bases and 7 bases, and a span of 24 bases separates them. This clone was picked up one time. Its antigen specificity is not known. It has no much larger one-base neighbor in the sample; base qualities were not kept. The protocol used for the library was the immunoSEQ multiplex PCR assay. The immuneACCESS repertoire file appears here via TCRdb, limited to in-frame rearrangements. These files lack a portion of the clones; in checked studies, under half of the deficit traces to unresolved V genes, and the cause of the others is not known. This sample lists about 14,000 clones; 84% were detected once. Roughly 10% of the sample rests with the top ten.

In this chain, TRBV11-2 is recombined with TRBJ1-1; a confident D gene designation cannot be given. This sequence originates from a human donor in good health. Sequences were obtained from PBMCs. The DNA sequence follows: TGTGCCAGCAGCTTTCGACGAGGGTCTAAATTTACTAATGAAGCTTTCTTT. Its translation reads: CASSFRRGSKFTNEAFF.